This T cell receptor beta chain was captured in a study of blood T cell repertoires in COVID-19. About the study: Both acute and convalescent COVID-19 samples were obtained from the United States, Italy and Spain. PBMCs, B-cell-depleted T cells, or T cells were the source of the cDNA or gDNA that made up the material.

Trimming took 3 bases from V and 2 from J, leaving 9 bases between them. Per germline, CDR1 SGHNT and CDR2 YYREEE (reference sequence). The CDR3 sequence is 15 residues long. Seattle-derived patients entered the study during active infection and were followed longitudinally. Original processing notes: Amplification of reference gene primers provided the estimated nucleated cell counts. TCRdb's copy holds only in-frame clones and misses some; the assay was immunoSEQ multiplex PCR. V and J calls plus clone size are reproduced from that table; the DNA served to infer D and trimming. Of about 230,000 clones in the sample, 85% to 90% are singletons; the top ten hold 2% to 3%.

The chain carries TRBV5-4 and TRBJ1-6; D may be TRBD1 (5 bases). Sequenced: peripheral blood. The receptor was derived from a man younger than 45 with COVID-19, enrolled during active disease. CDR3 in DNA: TGTGCCAGCAGCTCCCAGGGCCCCTATAATTCACCCCTCCACTTT. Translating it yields CASSSQGPYNSPLHF.